Below, 27 T cell receptor beta chains from the same sample are listed, as sequenced in a study of shared clonotypes between healthy human individuals. TCRdb keeps only in-frame clones here, not all; method: immunoSEQ multiplex PCR. The sample holds 500,000 to 550,000 clones, 90% to 97% seen once. Sequences were obtained from naive CD4+ T cells sorted from blood. Documented subset: CD45RA+ positively selected. Receptor source: a woman aged 25-40 years in good health.

This clone has only one observation. The chain employs TRBV28 and TRBJ2-3; D possibly corresponds to TRBD2 (7 bases). The CDR3 consists of 16 residues. The germline V gene has CDR1 MDHEN and CDR2 SYDVKM. The V end was cut by 4 bases, the J end by 4 bases, with 18 bases between. The CDR3 DNA is TGTGCCAGCAGTTCGGGGGGCGGGAGCGGCCCAGATACGCAGTATTTT. It codes for CASSSGGGSGPDTQYF.

The V and J genes are TRBV6-5 and TRBJ1-6; possibly TRBD1 for D (5 bases). This CDR3 comprises 15 residues. V lost 8 bases, J lost 9 bases, and 20 bases lay in between. CDR1 and CDR2 (germline): MNHEY, SVGAGI. The CDR3 protein is CASHRKGQGGSPLHF. The CDR3, as DNA: TGTGCCAGCCACCGCAAGGGGCAAGGAGGTTCACCCCTCCACTTT.

The rearrangement uses TRBV7-8 and TRBJ2-3; TRBD2 agrees at 13 bases. The V and J ends lost 4 bases and 4 bases, in that order; junction bases with no gene match: 8. The CDR3 spans 17 residues. CDR1 is SGHVS, CDR2 FQNEAQ, per germline. The CDR3, as DNA: TGTGCCAGCAGCTCGACAACTAGCGGGAGGGGGGCAGATACGCAGTATTTT. Translating gives CASSSTTSGRGADTQYF. The full variable domain, in which reference TRBV7-8 and TRBJ2-3 provide the parts outside the CDR3, is GAGVSQSPRYKVAKRGQDVALRCDPISGHVSLFWYQQALGQGPEFLTYFQNEAQLDKSGLPSDRFFAERPEGSVSTLKIQRTQQEDSAVYLCASSSTTSGRGADTQYFGPGTRLTVL.

The chain combines TRBV7-8 with TRBJ2-7; D gene ambiguous. Trimming shortened V by 1 base and J by 1 base, and 11 bases separated the two germline ends. This CDR3 has 15 residues. Germline V gives CDR1 SGHVS, CDR2 FQNEAQ. The CDR3 region is CASSLGRTGSYEQYF. CDR3 sequence (DNA): TGTGCCAGCAGCTTAGGCAGGACCGGGTCCTACGAGCAGTACTTC.

This chain joins TRBV7-6 and TRBJ2-1; 13 nucleotides match TRBD2. The CDR3 covers 18 residues. CDR1 is SGHVS, CDR2 FNYEAQ, per germline. The J segment lost 6 bases and the V segment lost 1 base, leaving 9 bases of the junction unmatched. The CDR3 is CASSLEVTSGRIFNEQFF. CDR3 DNA: TGTGCCAGCAGCTTAGAGGTGACTAGCGGGAGGATCTTCAATGAGCAGTTCTTC.

The rearrangement joins TRBV27 to TRBJ1-1; D gene ambiguous. The CDR3 has 15 residues. Germline V CDR1 and CDR2: MNHEY, SMNVEV (reference sequence). The ends were cut back, 4 bases at V and 1 base at J, with 13 bases in the middle. The CDR3 sequence is CASSSGGPPNTEAFF. CDR3 nucleotides: TGTGCCAGCAGTTCGGGCGGTCCCCCGAACACTGAAGCTTTCTTT.

The V call is TRBV28, the J call TRBJ1-3; D ambiguous. Trimming left V 4 bases short and J 12 bases short, with 10 bases between. Germline-derived CDR1 and CDR2 are MDHEN and SYDVKM. This CDR3 is 11 amino acids long. The CDR3 DNA reads TGTGCCAGCAGTTCGACAAGGATCATATATTTT. It yields the protein CASSSTRIIYF.

The chain has TRBV15 and TRBJ2-1, with a weak D call TRBD2 (6 bases). The CDR3 spans 17 residues. Trimming shortened V by 0 bases and J by 6 bases, and 18 bases separated the two germline ends. The germline V gene has CDR1 LNHNV and CDR2 YYDKDF (reference sequence). The DNA for the CDR3 is TGTGCCACCAGCAGAGATCTCCAACTAGGTAGCGGCAATGAGCAGTTCTTC. It codes for CATSRDLQLGSGNEQFF.

The rearrangement uses TRBV4-2 and TRBJ2-5; a weak D match, TRBD2 (5 bases). CDR1 and CDR2 (germline): LGHNA, YNFKEQ. This CDR3 has 15 residues. V lost 1 base to trimming and J lost 2 bases, with 11 bases between them. DNA for the CDR3: TGTGCCAGCAGCCAAGTGAGCGGCCAACAAGAGACCCAGTACTTC. Translating gives CASSQVSGQQETQYF.

This chain joins TRBV11-2 and TRBJ1-2; no clear D gene. The CDR3 consists of 13 residues. Trimming removed 5 bases at V and 3 bases at J, with 10 bases between. Germline CDR1 is SGHAT and CDR2 is FQNNGV. The CDR3 coding sequence is TGTGCCAGCAGCCGGACTGCGGACTATGGCTACACCTTC. This sequence encodes CASSRTADYGYTF. Combining the CDR3 with reference TRBV11-2 and TRBJ1-2 gives the whole variable domain EAGVAQSPRYKIIEKRQSVAFWCNPISGHATLYWYQQILGQGPKLLIQFQNNGVVDDSQLPKDRFSAERLKGVDSTLKIQPAKLEDSAVYLCASSRTADYGYTFGSGTRLTVV.

This chain uses TRBV6-1 with TRBJ2-2, with 14 bases lining up with TRBD2. Germline CDR1 MNHNS, CDR2 SASEGT. The CDR3 contains 17 residues. The ends lost 3 bases at V and 7 bases at J; junction bases unmatched: 7. CDR3 coding DNA: TGTGCCAGCAGTGAGGCTAAGACTAGCGGGAGGGGCGGGGAGCTGTTTTTT. Translation: CASSEAKTSGRGGELFF.

This chain connects TRBV19 to TRBJ1-2; D is ambiguous. This CDR3 region has 14 residues. From germline, CDR1 is LNHDA and CDR2 SQIVND (reference sequence). V was cut by 2 bases and J by 0 bases, with 7 bases left in between. For the CDR3, the DNA is TGTGCCAGTAGTATACAGAGCGCTAACTATGGCTACACCTTC. It is translated as CASSIQSANYGYTF. Together with reference TRBV19 and TRBJ1-2, the CDR3 gives the full variable domain: DGGITQSPKYLFRKEGQNVTLSCEQNLNHDAMYWYRQDPGQGLRLIYYSQIVNDFQKGDIAEGYSVSREKKESFPLTVTSAQKNPTAFYLCASSIQSANYGYTFGSGTRLTVV.

The chain uses TRBV14 and TRBJ2-2; TRBD1 matches at 9 bases. The V and J ends lost 4 bases and 2 bases, in that order; junction bases with no gene match: 5. Germline V gives CDR1 SGHDN, CDR2 FVKESK. The CDR3 totals 16 residues. CDR3 in amino acids: CASSRNRGPNTGELFF. In DNA form, the CDR3 reads TGTGCCAGCAGCCGCAACAGGGGGCCAAACACCGGGGAGCTGTTTTTT.

The chain has TRBV6-4 and TRBJ2-2; D call uncertain. The CDR3 consists of 13 residues. CDR1 is MRHNA and CDR2 is SNTAGT in the germline V gene. The V gene lost 2 bases and the J gene lost 3 bases, with 4 bases spanning the gap. The CDR3 DNA reads as TGTGCCAGCAGTGACGGGGACACCGGGGAGCTGTTTTTT. This codes for CASSDGDTGELFF.

The chain links TRBV6-6 to TRBJ2-1; 11 bases align to TRBD2. The CDR3 sequence is 15 residues long. CDR1 is MNHNY and CDR2 is SVGAGI in the germline V gene (reference sequence). Germline trimming cut 6 bases from V and 6 bases from J; bases unmatched to any gene: 7. CDR3 bases: TGTGCCAGCAGGGCCGGGACTAGCGGTTCCAATGAGCAGTTCTTC. It encodes CASRAGTSGSNEQFF.

The V gene is TRBV15, the J gene TRBJ2-3, with D unclear. Trimming removed 3 bases from V and 2 bases from J, with 12 bases in between. There are 15 residues in the CDR3. CDR1 is LNHNV, CDR2 YYDKDF, per germline (reference sequence). This chain's CDR3 is CATSSGIRVTDTQYF. The CDR3 DNA is TGTGCCACCAGCAGCGGCATACGGGTCACAGATACGCAGTATTTT.

For the CDR3, the DNA is TGTGCCACCCTCCAGGGGACGGGGTATGGCTACACCTTC. This translates into CATLQGTGYGYTF. The gene calls are TRBV27 and TRBJ1-2; perhaps TRBD1 as D (6 bases). In germline, CDR1 is MNHEY, CDR2 SMNVEV (reference sequence). The CDR3 totals 13 residues. Deletions cut 10 bases from V and 5 bases from J, with 17 bases between.

This sequence joins TRBV5-4 and TRBJ2-5; 7 nucleotides match TRBD2. This CDR3 is built from 14 residues. Trimming at V came to 0 bases and at J to 5 bases, leaving 4 bases not matched to a gene. The V gene's germline CDR1 is SGHNT and CDR2 YYREEE (reference sequence). CDR3 bases: TGTGCCAGCAGCTTGGGGGAGGGGAGGGAGACCCAGTACTTC. This sequence encodes CASSLGEGRETQYF.

The chain links TRBV9 to TRBJ1-2; D remains ambiguous. Trimming took 1 base from V and 6 from J, leaving 7 bases between them. This CDR3 region has 12 residues. Germline V gene data show CDR1 as SGDLS and CDR2 as YYNGEE. Here the CDR3 DNA reads TGTGCCAGCAGCGTAAACAATCATGGCTACACCTTC. As protein: CASSVNNHGYTF.

The rearrangement links TRBV11-2 to TRBJ1-4; D unclear. Trimming left V 1 base short and J 0 bases short, with 15 bases between. This CDR3 has 18 residues. Per the germline V gene, CDR1 is SGHAT and CDR2 is FQNNGV. CDR3 amino acids: CASSLADGWRATNEKLFF. In DNA, the CDR3 is TGTGCCAGCAGCTTAGCTGATGGCTGGCGAGCAACTAATGAAAAACTGTTTTTT.

The chain recombines TRBV5-1 with TRBJ2-5; 7 bases line up with TRBD1. The end of the DNA aligns better with TRBJ2-7, so the J call may be wrong. The length of the CDR3 is 14 residues. Germline V gives CDR1 SGHRS, CDR2 YFSETQ. The CDR3 DNA is TGCGCCAGCAGCATCGGGACAGCGGTGTACGAGCAGTACTTC. Its translation is CASSIGTAVYEQYF.

As for this clone: The junction departs from germline at one end; a sequencing error may be responsible. This sample also contains other DNA sequences that code for the same CDR3. V gene TRBV15 combines with J gene TRBJ2-7; a weak D match, TRBD2 (6 bases). Germline values: CDR1 LNHNV, CDR2 YYDKDF (reference sequence). The CDR3 is 16 residues long. The chain's CDR3 is CATSRDFGTSTYEQYF. The CDR3 nucleotides read TGTGCCACCAGCAGAGACTTTGGGACTTCCACCTACGAACAGTACTTC.

A note on this clone: Within the sample, other DNA sequences also encode this same CDR3. V usage is TRBV19 and J usage is TRBJ2-5; D remains unclear. CDR1 is LNHDA and CDR2 is SQIVND in the germline V gene (reference sequence). The CDR3 length is 12 residues. Between the trimmed V and J ends, which lost 3 bases and 5 bases, there was a span of 7 bases. The chain's CDR3 is CASSIGRETQYF. DNA for the CDR3: TGTGCCAGTAGTATCGGCAGGGAGACCCAGTACTTC.

The chain uses TRBV5-1 and TRBJ2-1; TRBD2 matches 12 bases. The junction had 2 bases not matched to a gene; V was cut back by 1 base and J by 6 bases. CDR3 length equals 15 residues. Germline CDR1 reads SGHRS; CDR2 reads YFSETQ. The CDR3 sequence: CASSLMTSGSNEQFF. The CDR3 region has the DNA TGCGCCAGCAGCTTGATGACTAGCGGGAGCAATGAGCAGTTCTTC.

The genes are TRBV5-1 and TRBJ1-1, with 7 nucleotides matching TRBD1. V dropped 4 bases and J dropped 0; count of bases not matched to a gene: 6. Germline V gives CDR1 SGHRS, CDR2 YFSETQ. The CDR3 extends over 15 amino acids. The CDR3 region is CASSTRQGMNTEAFF. In DNA form, the CDR3 reads TGCGCCAGCAGCACCCGACAGGGTATGAACACTGAAGCTTTCTTT. Full variable domain (outside the CDR3, taken from reference TRBV5-1 and TRBJ1-1): KAGVTQTPRYLIKTRGQQVTLSCSPISGHRSVSWYQQTPGQGLQFLFEYFSETQRNKGNFPGRFSGRQFSNSRSEMNVSTLELGDSALYLCASSTRQGMNTEAFFGQGTRLTVV.

J is TRBJ2-1 and V is TRBV28, with unresolved D. The V gene's germline CDR1 is MDHEN and CDR2 SYDVKM. Deletions cut 7 bases from V and 0 bases from J, with 10 bases between. The CDR3 spans 14 residues. CDR3 protein: CASTQGGSYNEQFF. For the CDR3, the DNA is TGTGCCAGCACCCAAGGTGGCTCCTACAATGAGCAGTTCTTC.

The chain joins TRBV9 to TRBJ2-4, with D hard to call. The V gene's germline CDR1 is SGDLS and CDR2 YYNGEE. V lost 0 bases, J lost 7 bases, and 5 bases lay in between. The CDR3 loop spans 12 amino acids. The CDR3 loop is CASSVDDNIQYF. Here the CDR3 DNA reads TGTGCCAGCAGCGTAGATGATAACATTCAGTACTTC.